This note documents a single T cell receptor beta chain sequence. The data belong to a study of identifying expanded T cells in peripheral blood. Healthy donors had no documented immune events, such as infections, while sampled. Trimming shortened V by 6 bases and J by 5 bases, and 13 bases separated the two germline ends. This CDR3 spans 12 amino acids. Germline V gene lookup returns CDR1 SQVTM and CDR2 ANQGSEA. Sequenced by immunoSEQ multiplex PCR; TCRdb stores in-frame clones only, minus some. The sample lists fewer than 110,000 clones, 87% occurring once. The sequenced sample consisted of blood. The clonotype originates from a person aged 18 to 69 in good health. The chain uses TRBV29-1 and TRBJ2-5, with a tentative D call TRBD2 (6 bases). CDR3 sequence: CSVTGVQETQYF. The DNA for the CDR3 is TGCAGCGTAACGGGGGTTCAGGAGACCCAGTACTTC.